This TCR beta chain was retrieved from a study of shared clonotypes between healthy human individuals. Here immunoSEQ multiplex PCR was the method, and the copy in TCRdb shows in-frame clones only, minus some. The repertoire includes some 2,000,000 clones, about 95% of them detected once, and more than 0.95% sits in the top ten. CD45RO-negative CD8 cells positively selected for CCR7 made up the naive population, which excluded terminally differentiated effector memory CD45RA+ cells. The CDR3 consists of 14 residues. The V end was cut by 3 bases, the J end by 5 bases, with 13 bases between. Per germline, CDR1 MGHDK and CDR2 SYGVNS.

Sample: naive CD8+ T cells sorted from blood. The TCR originated in a man aged 18 to 29 in good health. This chain joins TRBV25-1 and TRBJ1-1, with a tentative D call TRBD1 (5 bases). CDR3 sequence reads: CASSEGLDGTEAFF. The CDR3 bases are TGTGCCAGCAGTGAGGGGCTAGATGGGACTGAAGCTTTCTTT.